Following are 2 T cell receptor beta chains from one sample sequenced in a study of response to subunit inactivated influenza vaccine. Each CDR3 protein gets one entry after TCRdb re-called the RT-PCR reads with MiXCR. The table includes about 240,000 distinct CDR3 sequences, about 12% detected once. Sequenced here: non-naive T cells sorted from PBMCs, sampled about 14 days before vaccination. The receptors were gathered from a man aged 45-65 years who received an inactivated influenza vaccine.

This clonotype was counted many times. The J gene is TRBJ2-7, the V gene TRBV10-3; TRBD2 matches 7 bases. Per the germline V gene, CDR1 is ENHRY and CDR2 is SYGVKD. The CDR3 is 12 amino acids. Trimming took 3 bases from V and 9 from J; bases not matched to a gene: 5. CDR3 bases: TGTGCCATCAGTGATCCGGGACTACCGCAGTACTTC. Encoded protein: CAISDPGLPQYF.

The rearrangement joins TRBV20-1 to TRBJ2-1, with 8 bases that match TRBD2. CDR3 length: 16 amino acids. Germline lookup yields CDR1 DFQATT and CDR2 SNEGSKA (reference sequence). The trim removed 5 bases at V and 4 bases at J, leaving 13 bases unmatched. The CDR3 is CSAEEIAGKRYNEQFF. The CDR3 coding sequence is TGCAGTGCTGAAGAAATAGCGGGAAAGCGTTACAATGAGCAGTTCTTC.